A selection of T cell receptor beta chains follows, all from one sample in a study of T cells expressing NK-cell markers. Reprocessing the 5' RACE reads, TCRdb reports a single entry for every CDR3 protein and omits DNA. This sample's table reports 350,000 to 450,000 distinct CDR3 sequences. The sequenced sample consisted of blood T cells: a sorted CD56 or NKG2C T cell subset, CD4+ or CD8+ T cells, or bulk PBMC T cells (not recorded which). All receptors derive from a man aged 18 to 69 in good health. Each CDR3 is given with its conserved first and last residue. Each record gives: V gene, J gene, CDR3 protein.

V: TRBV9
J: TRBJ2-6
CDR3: CASSVYSSGANVLTF

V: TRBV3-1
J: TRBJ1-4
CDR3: CASSELQGFGEKLFF

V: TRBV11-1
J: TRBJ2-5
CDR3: CASSSGVLETQYF

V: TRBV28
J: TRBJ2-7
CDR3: CASSLTWGGQNYEQYF

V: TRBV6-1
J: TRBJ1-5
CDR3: CASSVTGVNQPQHF

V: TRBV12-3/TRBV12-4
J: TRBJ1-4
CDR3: CASSPGMGQGSLGNEKLFF

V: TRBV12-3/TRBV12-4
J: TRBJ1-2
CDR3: CASMARGSANYGYTF

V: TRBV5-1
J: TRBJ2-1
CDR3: CASDWGQGTNPLYNEQFF

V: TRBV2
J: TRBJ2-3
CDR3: CASSEAFRALADTQYF

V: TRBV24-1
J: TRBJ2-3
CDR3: CATRVRQVTDTQYF

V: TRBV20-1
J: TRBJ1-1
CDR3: CSARQLNRALNTEAFF

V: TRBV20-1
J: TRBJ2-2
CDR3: CSASLTQGARTGELFF

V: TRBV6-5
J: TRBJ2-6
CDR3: CASSYRGLLSGANVLTF

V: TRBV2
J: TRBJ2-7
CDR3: CASRGNWGYEQYF

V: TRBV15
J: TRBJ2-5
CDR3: CATSRSRKDRYQETQYF

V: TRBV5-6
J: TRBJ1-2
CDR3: CASSFRDSVEFAF

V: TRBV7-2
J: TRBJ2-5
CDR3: CASSLRPPGQGEETQYF

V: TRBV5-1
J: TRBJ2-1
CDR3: CASSSSLWDRGADEQFF

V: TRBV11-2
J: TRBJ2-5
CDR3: CASSLEGTSFKTQYF

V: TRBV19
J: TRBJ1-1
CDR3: CATTHRSELGEAFF

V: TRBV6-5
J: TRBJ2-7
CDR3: CASSWGGLGHYEQYF

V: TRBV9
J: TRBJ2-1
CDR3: CASSDGQGSYNEQFF

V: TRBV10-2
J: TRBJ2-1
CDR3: CASSESSGGFINEQFF

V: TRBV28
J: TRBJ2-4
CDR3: CASSRTKNIQYF

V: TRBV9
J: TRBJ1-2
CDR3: CTSSVDPGGADGYTF

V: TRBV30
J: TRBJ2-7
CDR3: CAWSPGLRYEQYF

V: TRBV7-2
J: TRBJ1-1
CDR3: CASSLLDRLAEAFF

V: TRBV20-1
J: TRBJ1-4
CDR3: CSARKDGRNEKLFF

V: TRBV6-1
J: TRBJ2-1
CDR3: CASSPRTATLYNEQFF

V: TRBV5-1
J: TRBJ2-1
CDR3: CASSLEKGAGVRNEQFF

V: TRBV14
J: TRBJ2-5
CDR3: CASSRGQTRGWETQYF

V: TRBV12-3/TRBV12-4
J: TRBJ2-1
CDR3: CASSLEFVGEQFF

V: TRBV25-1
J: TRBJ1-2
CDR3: CASSEHGTFRGYTF

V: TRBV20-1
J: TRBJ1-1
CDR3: CSAARQENTEAFF

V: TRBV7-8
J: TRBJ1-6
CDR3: CASTRDRASYNSPLHF

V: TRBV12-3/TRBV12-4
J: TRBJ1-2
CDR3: CASRRDVREGYTF

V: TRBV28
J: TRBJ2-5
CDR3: CASSLINQETQYF

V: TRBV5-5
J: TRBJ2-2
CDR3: CASSEGQVNTGELFF

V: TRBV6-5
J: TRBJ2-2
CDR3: CASSYAGQGRGTGELFF

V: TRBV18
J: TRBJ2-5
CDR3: CASSPGAAGDQETQYF

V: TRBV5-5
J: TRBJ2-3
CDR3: CASSTPPGADTQYF

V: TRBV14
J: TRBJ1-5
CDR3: CAILGNSNQPQHF

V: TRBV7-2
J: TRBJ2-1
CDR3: CASSPTTVSGLSEQFF

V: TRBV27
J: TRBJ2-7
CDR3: CASSQPDRGNYEQYF

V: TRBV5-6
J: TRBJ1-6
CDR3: CASSLTGGRTPLHF

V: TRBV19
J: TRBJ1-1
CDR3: CASTGNRGNTEAFF

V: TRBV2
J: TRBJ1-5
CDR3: CASSEAVQGMYQPQHF

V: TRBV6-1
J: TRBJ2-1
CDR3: CASSEARGGRNEQFF

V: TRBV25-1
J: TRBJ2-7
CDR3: CASSGAGTGSYEQYF

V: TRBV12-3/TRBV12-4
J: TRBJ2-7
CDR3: CASSFGTPSYEQYF

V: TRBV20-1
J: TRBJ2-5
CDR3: CSATGGVETQYF

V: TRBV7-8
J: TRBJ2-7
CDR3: CASSLRDRGGSSPEQYF

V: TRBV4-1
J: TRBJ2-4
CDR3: CASSQEVAGAGLAKNIQYF

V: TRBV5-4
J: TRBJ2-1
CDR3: CASSSPDRGEQFF

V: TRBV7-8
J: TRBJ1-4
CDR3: CASSNQQPPWKLFF

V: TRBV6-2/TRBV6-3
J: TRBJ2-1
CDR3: CASSYPLGGGLAEQFF

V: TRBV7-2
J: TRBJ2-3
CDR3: CASSSLGTTVTDTQYF

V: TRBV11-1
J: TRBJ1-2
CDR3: CASSRPGTGQQGYTF

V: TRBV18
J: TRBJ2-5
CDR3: CASSPLSAGNQETQYF